This T cell receptor (beta chain) was identified in a study of blood T cell repertoires in COVID-19. Overall study: Italy, Spain and the United States were the sources of the convalescent and acute COVID-19 samples. T cells, B-cell-depleted T cells, or PBMCs provided the cDNA or gDNA that served as material.

The table came from immunoSEQ multiplex PCR; TCRdb's copy has only in-frame clones and leaves some out. The sample comprises under 300,000 clones, 80% to 90% of which are singletons, and 6.2% rests with the top ten. CDR3 length: 16 amino acids. Germline loops: CDR1 ENHRY, CDR2 SYGVKD. V trimming: 2 bases; J trimming: 1 base; junction bases outside the gene matches: 4. The rearrangement links TRBV10-3 to TRBJ1-5; 8 bases map to TRBD1. The clonotype comes from a man aged 60 to 69 with acute or convalescent COVID-19. Sequencing was done on a sample of peripheral blood. The CDR3 sequence is CAISETGTGSNQPQHF. CDR3 in DNA: TGTGCCATCAGTGAGACCGGGACAGGCAGCAATCAGCCCCAGCATTTT.